The present T cell receptor beta chain was sequenced within a study of regulatory dendritic cells for organ transplantation. The CDR3 contains 13 residues. V was shortened by 0 bases and J by 4 bases, with 7 bases between the two germline ends. The germline CDR1 and CDR2 sequences are SGDLS and YYNGEE. Profiled with immunoSEQ multiplex PCR; TCRdb holds only in-frame clones, not every one. The sample holds roughly 27,000 clones, about three quarters seen once. This receptor was taken from a human donor in good health. Sequencing was performed on memory CD4+ T cells from blood. As for subset: CD45RO+ memory T cells. The chain carries TRBV9 and TRBJ1-1; D not certain. The CDR3 DNA sequence: TGTGCCAGCAGCGTAGCCCTTGGCACTGAAGCTTTCTTT. It yields the protein CASSVALGTEAFF.